Described below is a single TCR beta chain sequence and its context. Its antigen is still unknown. No per-base quality is available; no much larger clone lies one base away. The junction shows trimming of 5 bases on V and 0 bases on J, plus 14 bases between the germline ends. The germline V gene specifies SGHTA as CDR1 and FQGNSA as CDR2. From cysteine to phenylalanine, the CDR3 is 16 amino acids long. Of all the DNA, just the CDR3 is kept, 48 bases in frame from base 1. The data are from a study of T cell repertoires in cytomegalovirus infection (dated by TCRdb to the late 2010s). Background for the entire study: The peptide stimulations were aimed at well-studied HLA-B-restricted epitopes as well as recently identified HLA-C-restricted CMV epitopes, whose presentation resists viral immunomodulation. The HLA type of each donor mattered for the analysis, because public TCR beta signatures pointed to carriage of CMV infection along with the matching HLA type.

These reads were obtained on an Illumina HiSeq 1500. TCRdb handled the public reads itself, with Q25 trimming in fastp and clone calling in MiXCR, and kept productive beta chains. A single entry per CDR3 protein holds the most common genes and DNA from its merged rows. A total of fewer than 200,000 distinct CDR3 sequences appear in this sample, about a fifth of them only once. The top ten hold 20% to 30% of the sample. What the study reported, not specific to this receptor: The ex vivo response was dominated by HLA-C-restricted CMV-specific TCR beta clonotypes, which also provided the single most frequent clonotype in two of eight donors. In both this cohort and an independent cohort of several hundred donors, the cumulative frequency of public TCR beta family members distinguished carriers of CMV infection plus the relevant HLA type.

The treatment or condition tag for this specimen amounts to: in vitro stimulation with specific CMV peptide epitopes to enrich CMV-specific T cells. The chain is made from TRBV7-2 and TRBJ2-1, with the identity of the D gene unclear. The sample here was CD8+ T cells from cultured PBMCs, taken from culture after CMV antigen stimulation. The receptor was isolated from a human donor in good health (CMV status not recorded). Some clones in this sample may be carry-over from other donors' samples. CDR3 protein: CASSLSPLSSYNEQFF. In nucleotides, the sequence is TGTGCCAGCAGCCTTAGCCCATTGAGCTCCTACAATGAGCAGTTCTTC.